The 25 T cell receptor beta chains reported below all come from one sample, sequenced in a study of blood T cell repertoires in COVID-19. Clones were sequenced by immunoSEQ multiplex PCR, and TCRdb holds only the in-frame ones, with some missing. The table records 150,000 to 200,000 clones, 81% of them present only once. The sample consisted of peripheral blood. These receptors came from a woman older than 75 with COVID-19, enrolled during active disease.

The chain uses TRBV18 and TRBJ1-1; TRBD1 might be the D (5 bases). The germline gives CDR1 KGHSH, CDR2 LQKENI. V lost 5 bases, J lost 4 bases, and 11 bases lay in between. The CDR3 has 13 amino acids. CDR3 residues: CASSSQGATEAFF. CDR3 DNA: TGTGCCAGCTCATCTCAGGGTGCCACTGAAGCTTTCTTT.

The chain recombines TRBV29-1 with TRBJ2-5, with a tentative D call TRBD2 (5 bases). V was cut by 0 bases and J by 1 base, with 15 bases left in between. CDR3 size: 16 residues. The germline V gene has CDR1 SQVTM and CDR2 ANQGSEA. In DNA form, the CDR3 reads TGCAGCGTTGAAGATAGGAGTCGGGATTTCCAAGAGACCCAGTACTTC. Its protein product is CSVEDRSRDFQETQYF.

The chain joins TRBV4-3 to TRBJ1-1, with TRBD1 matching 7 bases. CDR3 length: 16 residues. V lost 0 bases, J lost 7 bases, and 11 bases stayed unmatched. Germline V CDR1 and CDR2: LGHNA, YSLEER. The CDR3 DNA sequence: TGCGCCAGCAGCCAAGATTATGGGACAGCTTATTTTGAAGCTTTCTTT. It translates to CASSQDYGTAYFEAFF.

This clone was recorded once. The chain joins TRBV4-2 to TRBJ1-1; D remains ambiguous. CDR3 length: 15 amino acids. Deletions cut 0 bases from V and 5 bases from J, with 13 bases between. Germline CDR1 and CDR2: LGHNA and YNFKEQ. The CDR3 bases are TGTGCCAGCAGCCAAGATTTTGGACTAGTGACTGAAGCTTTCTTT. Protein sequence: CASSQDFGLVTEAFF.

The V and J genes are TRBV5-6 and TRBJ1-2; TRBD1 matches 12 bases. CDR1 and CDR2 from the germline V gene are SGHDT and YYEEEE. This CDR3 contains 16 residues. Unmatched junction bases numbered 5, after V lost 1 base and J lost 4 bases. CDR3 nucleotide sequence: TGTGCCAGCAGCTTGAGTGGGACAGGGGGCCTCTATGGCTACACCTTC. Translating it yields CASSLSGTGGLYGYTF. The variable domain in full, completed from reference TRBV5-6 and TRBJ1-2, reads DAGVTQSPTHLIKTRGQQVTLRCSPKSGHDTVSWYQQALGQGPQFIFQYYEEEERQRGNFPDRFSGHQFPNYSSELNVNALLLGDSALYLCASSLSGTGGLYGYTFGSGTRLTVV.

As DNA, the CDR3 is TGTGCCAGCAGCTTTGGCGGGAGGGGTTTGGAGACCCAGTACTTC. It specifies CASSFGGRGLETQYF. The rearrangement joins TRBV5-4 to TRBJ2-5; 9 nucleotides agree with TRBD2. Germline assignment: CDR1 SGHNT and CDR2 YYREEE (reference sequence). The CDR3 length is 15 residues. J lost 5 bases, V lost 2 bases, and 7 bases had no gene match.

This clone was detected only a few times. The J gene is TRBJ1-1, the V gene TRBV5-1, with 9 bases that match TRBD1. The CDR3 spans 15 residues. Germline V gives CDR1 SGHRS, CDR2 YFSETQ. Trimming took 1 base from V and 1 from J; bases not matched to a gene: 2. The CDR3 sequence: CASSLWGQGNTEAFF. The CDR3 coding sequence is TGCGCCAGCAGCTTGTGGGGACAGGGGAACACTGAAGCTTTCTTT.

The chain recombines TRBV7-6 with TRBJ2-6, with D possibly being TRBD1 (6 bases). CDR1 is SGHVS, CDR2 FNYEAQ, per germline. The CDR3 contains 17 residues. V lost 5 bases to trimming and J lost 1 base, with 15 bases between them. The CDR3 DNA follows: TGTGCCAGCAGCCCGACAGGCTACCGATCTGGGGCCAACGTCCTGACTTTC. Its protein is CASSPTGYRSGANVLTF.

This rearrangement joins TRBV6-5 to TRBJ2-3; a possible D gene is TRBD1 (6 bases). V lost 9 bases and J 0 bases, leaving 10 bases between the germline ends. The CDR3 extends over 13 amino acids. Germline-derived CDR1 and CDR2 are MNHEY and SVGAGI. CDR3: CASNRGSTDTQYF. The CDR3 DNA follows: TGTGCCAGTAATAGGGGGAGCACAGATACGCAGTATTTT.

The chain combines TRBV7-9 with TRBJ2-3; D gene uncertain. In germline, CDR1 is SEHNR, CDR2 FQNEAQ (reference sequence). This CDR3 contains 13 residues. Trimming removed 5 bases at V and 4 bases at J, with 10 bases between. CDR3 sequence: CASSPPSADTQYF. Written as DNA, the CDR3 is TGTGCCAGCAGCCCACCTTCGGCAGATACGCAGTATTTT.

This sequence joins TRBV21-1 and TRBJ2-3; the D call TRBD2 from the table was never checked on the DNA. TRBV21-1 is flagged as a pseudogene. The CDR3 is made up of 14 amino acids. CDR3 coding DNA: TGTGCCTGCAGTAGCGGGGTATGCACAGATACGCAGTATTTT. Translation gives CACSSGVCTDTQYF.

The rearrangement joins TRBV13 to TRBJ2-7; TRBD1 aligns across 8 bases. After removal of 0 bases from V and 5 bases from J, the junction contained 3 bases not matched to a gene. Germline values: CDR1 PRHDT, CDR2 FYEKMQ (reference sequence). CDR3 length: 14 residues. The CDR3 DNA sequence: TGTGCCAGCAGCTTAGGGGGACAGGAAAACGAGCAGTACTTC. This codes for CASSLGGQENEQYF. The full variable domain, rest sourced from reference TRBV13 and TRBJ2-7, is AAGVIQSPRHLIKEKRETATLKCYPIPRHDTVYWYQQGPGQDPQFLISFYEKMQSDKGSIPDRFSAQQFSDYHSELNMSSLELGDSALYFCASSLGGQENEQYFGPGTRLTVT.

The chain is built from TRBV24-1 and TRBJ1-1; D possibly corresponds to TRBD1 (5 bases). Trimming removed 4 bases from V and 8 bases from J, with 13 bases in between. The CDR3 has 13 amino acids. From germline, CDR1 is KGHDR and CDR2 SFDVKD. CDR3 region: CATSEGHSTEAFF. DNA of the CDR3: TGTGCCACCAGTGAAGGACACAGCACCGAAGCTTTCTTT.

The CDR3 is CASSHSTGGWEQYF. The CDR3 DNA follows: TGTGCCAGCAGCCACTCGACAGGGGGGTGGGAGCAGTACTTC. The chain joins TRBV3-1 (or the pseudogene TRBV3-2) to TRBJ2-7, with 9 nucleotides matching TRBD1. CDR3 size: 14 residues. Germline assignment: CDR1 LGHDT and CDR2 YNNKEL (reference sequence). V lost 3 bases, J lost 7 bases, and 7 bases stayed unmatched.

CDR3 bases: TGTGCCAGCAGTGTAGCGGGAGTTTACAATGAGCAGTTCTTC. Protein sequence: CASSVAGVYNEQFF. This chain joins TRBV25-1 and TRBJ2-1; 9 positions match TRBD2. The CDR3 loop spans 14 amino acids. After removal of 4 bases from V and 4 bases from J, the junction contained 2 bases not matched to a gene. The germline gives CDR1 MGHDK, CDR2 SYGVNS.

This chain links TRBV28 with TRBJ2-7; 8 bases map to TRBD2. J lost 2 bases, V lost 11 bases, and 8 bases had no gene match. CDR1 MDHEN and CDR2 SYDVKM come from the germline V gene. The CDR3 covers 13 residues. The CDR3 DNA is TGTGCCTCGGGGGGGCAGGGCCCCTACGAGCAGTACTTC. The encoded protein is CASGGQGPYEQYF.

This clone was recorded a few times. The CDR3 region is CAIRQDAYEQYF. In DNA, the CDR3 is TGCGCCATTAGACAGGACGCCTACGAGCAGTACTTC. This rearrangement joins TRBV5-1 to TRBJ2-7; the D gene is possibly TRBD1 (6 bases). The germline CDR1 and CDR2 sequences are SGHRS and YFSETQ. Between the trimmed V and J ends, which lost 9 bases and 2 bases, there was a span of 12 bases. This CDR3 is built from 12 residues.

This clone was seen many times. V usage is TRBV12-5 and J usage is TRBJ2-5; no reliable D call. V dropped 5 bases and J dropped 7 bases, with 20 bases sitting between them. The CDR3 consists of 15 residues. Germline CDR1 reads LGHNT; CDR2 reads FRNRAP. The CDR3 nucleotides read TGTGCTAGTGGTCCCCGTTCCGGCACTGGCGGGACCCAGTACTTC. This translates into CASGPRSGTGGTQYF.

This sequence joins TRBV28 and TRBJ2-7, with D unresolved. CDR3 length equals 11 residues. Trimming cost V 5 bases and J 3 bases, with 5 bases left between them. The germline gives CDR1 MDHEN, CDR2 SYDVKM. The CDR3 is CASSTYYEQYF. CDR3 bases: TGTGCCAGCAGTACCTACTACGAGCAGTACTTC. Complete variable domain (other parts from reference TRBV28 and TRBJ2-7): DVKVTQSSRYLVKRTGEKVFLECVQDMDHENMFWYRQDPGLGLRLIYFSYDVKMKEKGDIPEGYSVSREKKERFSLILESASTNQTSMYLCASSTYYEQYFGPGTRLTVT.

The rearrangement links TRBV2 to TRBJ1-2, with TRBD1 matching over 8 bases. Trimming at V came to 6 bases and at J to 2 bases, leaving 14 bases not matched to a gene. The germline V gene has CDR1 SNHLY and CDR2 FYNNEI. CDR3 size: 17 residues. The CDR3 is CASRQIRQGIANYGYTF. CDR3 coding DNA: TGTGCCAGCAGGCAAATAAGACAGGGGATAGCGAACTATGGCTACACCTTC.

The chain has TRBV5-1 and TRBJ2-3, with 7 nucleotides matching TRBD1. Germline V gene data show CDR1 as SGHRS and CDR2 as YFSETQ. The CDR3 sequence is 14 residues long. J gave up 4 bases and V 0 bases, and 2 bases lay outside the gene matches. CDR3: CASSLEGAPDTQYF. The DNA for the CDR3 is TGCGCCAGCAGCTTGGAGGGGGCACCAGATACGCAGTATTTT.

The chain has TRBV7-8 and TRBJ2-5, with TRBD1 as a possible D gene (5 bases). The CDR3 totals 13 residues. Germline lookup yields CDR1 SGHVS and CDR2 FQNEAQ. Between the trimmed V and J ends, which lost 1 base and 2 bases, there was a span of 5 bases. The chain's CDR3 is CASSLDRQETQYF. DNA of the CDR3: TGTGCCAGCAGCTTAGACAGGCAAGAGACCCAGTACTTC.

The chain has TRBV5-1 and TRBJ2-5; 8 bases fit TRBD1. This CDR3 contains 15 residues. Per the germline V gene, CDR1 is SGHRS and CDR2 is YFSETQ. With V trimmed by 3 bases and J by 5 bases, 9 bases remained unmatched. This CDR3 reads CASSSQGASWETQYF. The CDR3 DNA reads as TGCGCCAGCAGCTCCCAGGGGGCGTCCTGGGAGACCCAGTACTTC.

The gene calls are TRBV6-5 and TRBJ2-7; 7 bases align to TRBD2. The trim removed 0 bases at V and 4 bases at J, leaving 6 bases unmatched. Germline V gives CDR1 MNHEY, CDR2 SVGAGI. The CDR3 loop spans 15 amino acids. CDR3 in amino acids: CASSYSSASGYEQYF. DNA for the CDR3: TGTGCCAGCAGTTACTCGTCGGCTAGCGGTTACGAGCAGTACTTC.

This chain links TRBV5-6 with TRBJ2-2, with 8 bases aligning to TRBD1. Germline trimming cut 1 base from V and 6 bases from J; bases unmatched to any gene: 2. The CDR3 runs 14 residues. Germline V CDR1 and CDR2: SGHDT, YYEEEE. CDR3 nucleotide sequence: TGTGCCAGCAGCTTGACAGGGGGTCCCGGGGAGCTGTTTTTT. This translates into CASSLTGGPGELFF.